These 14 T cell receptor beta chains came from one sample sequenced in a study of blood T cells in healthy people across ages. A second 7 to 11 cycle PCR used barcoded and J-beta primers. From the 5' RACE reads, TCRdb called clonotypes with MiXCR, one entry per CDR3 protein. Among approximately 880,000 distinct CDR3 sequences listed, 45% to 50% were seen once. What was sequenced was blood. All receptors come from a man between 25 and 39 years old in good health.

This clonotype was counted between two and nine times. Written as DNA, the CDR3 is TGTGCCAGCAGCCCCTGGGACAGGAGATACCACTACGAGCAGTACTTC. This encodes CASSPWDRRYHYEQYF. V is TRBV28 and J is TRBJ2-7; TRBD1 aligns across 8 bases. In germline, CDR1 is MDHEN, CDR2 SYDVKM. This CDR3 region has 16 residues. The V gene end was trimmed by 6 bases and the J gene end by 3 bases; junction bases not matched to a gene: 13.

This chain connects TRBV9 to TRBJ2-5; the match to TRBD1 covers 12 bases. The CDR3 length is 15 residues. Trimming cost V 4 bases and J 11 bases; bases outside gene matches: 12. Germline V gene lookup returns CDR1 SGDLS and CDR2 YYNGEE. CDR3 residues: CASSPTGQGAHEQYF. As DNA, the CDR3 is TGTGCCAGCAGCCCTACGGGACAGGGGGCGCATGAGCAGTACTTC.

Comment on this clonotype: Since a much larger clone is just one base distant, this may be a read error. V is TRBV5-1 and J is TRBJ2-7, with a tentative D call TRBD1 (5 bases). CDR1 and CDR2 from the germline V gene are SGHRS and YFSETQ. This CDR3 is 15 amino acids long. The CDR3 is CDSSLLQGTSYEQYF. For the CDR3, the DNA is TGCGACAGCAGCTTGCTCCAGGGTACCTCCTACGAGCAGTACTTC.

As for this clonotype: This may come from a read error, since a much larger clone is one base off. The chain is built from TRBV6-1 and TRBJ2-1; the D is unclear. There are 14 residues in the CDR3. Germline assignment: CDR1 MNHNS and CDR2 SASEGT. CDR3 nucleotide sequence: TGTGCCAGCAGCCGAGACCCAATAAACAATGTGCAGTTCTTC. As protein: CASSRDPINNVQFF.

This clonotype appeared a few times. V usage is TRBV30 and J usage is TRBJ2-3, with TRBD2 identical over 9 bases. The CDR3 runs 17 residues. Germline lookup yields CDR1 GTSNPN and CDR2 SVGIG (reference sequence). V gave up 7 bases and J gave up 2 bases; unmatched junction bases: 16. CDR3 in amino acids: CASKGSGGGLYTDTQYF. CDR3 coding DNA: TGTGCCTCGAAAGGTAGCGGGGGAGGACTTTACACAGATACGCAGTATTTT.

The V and J genes are TRBV7-2 and TRBJ2-1, with TRBD2 identical over 15 bases. V lost 4 bases and J lost 0; bases outside the gene matches: 4. The CDR3 totals 18 residues. Germline lookup yields CDR1 SGHTA and CDR2 FQGNSA. DNA of the CDR3: TGTGCCAGCAGCTGGGGACTAGCGGGGGGAACCTCCTACAATGAGCAGTTCTTC. As protein: CASSWGLAGGTSYNEQFF.

In the case of this clonotype: At one end, the junction sequence differs from germline, possibly due to a read error. The DNA of the CDR3 is TGTGCCAGCAGTGAAACCAATACTAATGAAGAACTGTTTTTT. Translated, it gives CASSETNTNEELFF. The chain has TRBV2 and TRBJ1-4; no clear D. Germline V gives CDR1 SNHLY, CDR2 FYNNEI. This CDR3 is 14 amino acids long.

CDR3 sequence (DNA): TGTGCCAGCAGCTTTAGGGGCAGCTATGGCTACACCTTC. This translates into CASSFRGSYGYTF. The chain combines TRBV7-2 with TRBJ1-2; D might be TRBD1 (5 bases). The ends were cut back, 3 bases at V and 4 bases at J, with 9 bases in the middle. The CDR3 length is 13 residues. The germline V gene has CDR1 SGHTA and CDR2 FQGNSA.

The chain uses TRBV7-2 and TRBJ2-7; D may correspond to TRBD1 or TRBD2 (6 bases each). The germline gives CDR1 SGHTA, CDR2 FQGNSA. This CDR3 contains 14 residues. With 3 bases removed from V and 2 bases from J, the gap between germline ends came to 11 bases. In nucleotides, the CDR3 is TGTGCCAGCAGCTTTCATGGGGGGCCCTACGAGCAGTACTTC. This sequence encodes CASSFHGGPYEQYF.

J is TRBJ1-1 and V is TRBV27; D is possibly TRBD1 (5 bases). The CDR3 has 17 residues. V lost 5 bases to trimming and J lost 1 base, with 20 bases between them. Germline V lookup: CDR1 MNHEY, CDR2 SMNVEV (reference sequence). The CDR3: CASSPPREGYTNTEAFF. CDR3 DNA: TGTGCCAGCAGTCCGCCTAGGGAGGGGTATACGAACACTGAAGCTTTCTTT.

J is TRBJ2-5 and V is TRBV29-1; 7 bases line up with TRBD1. The CDR3 runs to 11 residues. The J segment lost 5 bases and the V segment lost 6 bases, leaving 3 bases of the junction unmatched. The germline gives CDR1 SQVTM, CDR2 ANQGSEA. CDR3 sequence: CSVLRGETQYF. The CDR3 DNA reads as TGCAGCGTCCTCAGGGGGGAGACCCAGTACTTC. The full variable domain, its missing parts supplied by reference TRBV29-1 and TRBJ2-5, is SAVISQKPSRDICQRGTSLTIQCQVDSQVTMMFWYRQQPGQSLTLIATANQGSEATYESGFVIDKFPISRPNLTFSTLTVSNMSPEDSSIYLCSVLRGETQYFGPGTRLLVL.

In this sample, this clonotype turned up a few times. One end of the junction fails to match germline, which may point to a read error. The V gene is TRBV12-3 or TRBV12-4, the J gene TRBJ2-3; tentatively, D is TRBD2 (6 bases). The CDR3 runs to 16 residues. The CDR3 DNA reads as TGTGCCAGCAGTTTCGGGGGTCGGGCGAGAACAGATGCGCAGTATTTT. Encoded protein: CASSFGGRARTDAQYF.

This rearrangement joins TRBV18 to TRBJ2-1, with 8 bases fitting TRBD2. Trimming took 1 base from V and 6 from J; bases not matched to a gene: 5. CDR3 length equals 15 residues. CDR1 is KGHSH, CDR2 LQKENI, per germline. CDR3 DNA sequence: TGTGCCAGCTCACCACTCTTCGGGGGGGCCAATGAGCAGTTCTTC. Translated, it gives CASSPLFGGANEQFF.

In DNA, the CDR3 is TGCGCCAGCAGCCAAGATAGGGGGGACAGCACCGACGAGCAGTACTTC. Encoded protein: CASSQDRGDSTDEQYF. This chain joins TRBV4-1 and TRBJ2-7, with D perhaps matching TRBD1 (7 bases). Germline V lookup: CDR1 MGHRA, CDR2 YSYEKL. With 0 bases removed from V and 5 bases from J, the gap between germline ends came to 17 bases. This CDR3 is 16 amino acids long.